This entry describes one T cell receptor (beta chain). Germline lookup yields CDR1 MNHEY and CDR2 SVGAGI. Trimming took off 0 bases at V and 7 bases at J, with 15 bases between the two ends. This CDR3 has 15 amino acids. This entry is derived from a study of blood T cell repertoires in COVID-19. Sequencing was performed with immunoSEQ multiplex PCR; in TCRdb, only in-frame clones are kept and a portion is missing. The data show 90,000 to 120,000 clones, about three quarters seen once. This clonotype was obtained from a woman aged 40 to 50 with acute or convalescent COVID-19. The sequencing input was peripheral blood. The rearrangement uses TRBV6-5 and TRBJ2-5; D remains unclear. CDR3 sequence reads: CASSYSRNSYGTQYF. CDR3 DNA: TGTGCCAGCAGTTACTCGAGGAATAGCTATGGGACCCAGTACTTC.